Shown below are 13 T cell receptor beta chains from a single sample sequenced in a study of tissue T cells after allogeneic stem cell transplantation. Assay: immunoSEQ multiplex PCR; the TCRdb copy retains only in-frame clones and omits some. The table shows about 26,000 clones, with roughly 89% occurring only once. The sequencing here drew on blood, taken before transplantation. These receptors were obtained from a male donor aged 60 or over who later had graft-versus-host disease after an allogeneic stem cell transplant.

This rearrangement joins TRBV13 to TRBJ1-5, with D tentatively TRBD1 (5 bases). CDR3 length equals 15 residues. V was pared by 3 bases and J by 2 bases, with 11 bases between. Looked up from germline, CDR1 is PRHDT and CDR2 is FYEKMQ (reference sequence). As DNA, the CDR3 is TGTGCCAGCAGCTTTGCAGGGAGTGGCAATCAGCCCCAGCATTTT. This encodes CASSFAGSGNQPQHF.

This chain links TRBV7-8 with TRBJ1-1; D unresolved. The germline gives CDR1 SGHVS, CDR2 FQNEAQ. This CDR3 comprises 14 residues. V was clipped by 1 base and J by 0 bases, with 6 bases between them. CDR3 coding DNA: TGTGCCAGCAGCTTAGGACACGTGAACACTGAAGCTTTCTTT. This sequence encodes CASSLGHVNTEAFF.

The chain recombines TRBV3-1 (or the pseudogene TRBV3-2) with TRBJ2-3, with D perhaps matching TRBD1 (6 bases). The CDR3 runs to 17 residues. CDR1 is LGHDT and CDR2 is YNNKEL in the germline V gene (reference sequence). The V gene lost 2 bases and the J gene lost 2 bases, with 17 bases spanning the gap. The CDR3 region is CASSQMSRDTFTDTQYF. CDR3 bases: TGTGCCAGCAGCCAAATGTCCAGGGACACCTTCACAGATACGCAGTATTTT.

This chain uses TRBV3-1 (or the pseudogene TRBV3-2) with TRBJ2-3; D is possibly TRBD1 or TRBD2 (6 bases each). The V end was cut by 0 bases, the J end by 0 bases, with 13 bases between. The germline gives CDR1 LGHDT, CDR2 YNNKEL (reference sequence). The CDR3 length is 17 residues. The CDR3 protein is CASSQEIEGGSTDTQYF. The DNA of the CDR3 is TGTGCCAGCAGCCAAGAAATCGAGGGGGGTAGCACAGATACGCAGTATTTT.

The chain combines TRBV6-5 with TRBJ1-3, with 9 positions matching TRBD1. V was clipped by 2 bases and J by 9 bases; unmatched bases: 2. Per the germline V gene, CDR1 is MNHEY and CDR2 is SVGAGI. This CDR3 is built from 13 residues. Here the CDR3 DNA reads TGTGCCAGCAGTTACGGACAGGGGAGCACCATATATTTT. It translates to CASSYGQGSTIYF.

V gene TRBV27 combines with J gene TRBJ1-2; the match to TRBD1 covers 7 bases. CDR3 length: 14 amino acids. Germline V gene data show CDR1 as MNHEY and CDR2 as SMNVEV (reference sequence). The J segment lost 4 bases and the V segment lost 7 bases, leaving 9 bases of the junction unmatched. This chain's CDR3 is CASTPLTGAYGYTF. CDR3 DNA: TGTGCCAGCACCCCTCTTACAGGGGCCTATGGCTACACCTTC.

This rearrangement joins TRBV5-1 to TRBJ2-7; TRBD2 matches 8 bases. V lost 5 bases and J lost 5; bases outside the gene matches: 12. Germline-derived CDR1 and CDR2 are SGHRS and YFSETQ. The CDR3 extends over 15 amino acids. The chain's CDR3 is CASSQGSSGYNEQYF. In DNA form, the CDR3 reads TGCGCCAGCAGTCAGGGCTCTAGCGGGTATAACGAGCAGTACTTC.

This clone has a handful of counts. The rearrangement links TRBV6-5 to TRBJ1-5, with D perhaps matching TRBD1 (6 bases). Germline V gives CDR1 MNHEY, CDR2 SVGAGI. V lost 1 base and J lost 5, with 6 bases in between. The CDR3 extends over 13 amino acids. The CDR3 region has the DNA TGTGCCAGCAGTTACTACAGGGATCAGCCCCAGCATTTT. This codes for CASSYYRDQPQHF.

V usage is TRBV18 and J usage is TRBJ1-1; D unresolved. Trimming left V 4 bases short and J 4 bases short, with 10 bases between. The CDR3 runs to 13 residues. From germline, CDR1 is KGHSH and CDR2 LQKENI. CDR3 loop: CASSHPGSTEAFF. The CDR3 nucleotides are TGTGCCAGCTCACACCCGGGGAGCACTGAAGCTTTCTTT.

This chain links TRBV19 with TRBJ2-6; 8 positions match TRBD2. In germline, CDR1 is LNHDA, CDR2 SQIVND (reference sequence). The CDR3 runs to 20 residues. J lost 2 bases, V lost 4 bases, and 16 bases had no gene match. This CDR3 reads CASSSGGLYYSDPGANVLTF. For the CDR3, the DNA is TGTGCCAGTAGTAGCGGGGGGCTCTATTATTCGGATCCTGGGGCCAACGTCCTGACTTTC.

This clone was counted only a few times. The chain uses TRBV5-1 and TRBJ2-6; no clear D gene. This CDR3 region has 16 residues. Germline CDR1 is SGHRS and CDR2 is YFSETQ. Trimming removed 4 bases from V and 0 bases from J, with 11 bases in between. CDR3 loop: CASSLDLSSGANVLTF. The DNA of the CDR3 is TGCGCCAGCAGCCTTGACCTCTCCTCTGGGGCCAACGTCCTGACTTTC.

The chain links TRBV5-6 to TRBJ2-7; D is unclear. From germline, CDR1 is SGHDT and CDR2 YYEEEE. This CDR3 is built from 12 residues. V was shortened by 0 bases and J by 2 bases, with 3 bases between the two germline ends. The CDR3 nucleotides read TGTGCCAGCAGCTTGGTACCCTACGAGCAGTACTTC. This encodes CASSLVPYEQYF.

This clone was detected a few times. The chain is built from TRBV5-1 and TRBJ1-6; TRBD1 aligns across 7 bases. The CDR3 consists of 14 residues. The germline V gene has CDR1 SGHRS and CDR2 YFSETQ. V gave up 2 bases and J gave up 6 bases; unmatched junction bases: 2. CDR3: CASSLPGGNSPLHF. In DNA, the CDR3 is TGCGCCAGCAGCTTACCAGGGGGTAATTCACCCCTCCACTTT. The full variable domain, in which reference TRBV5-1 and TRBJ1-6 provide the parts outside the CDR3, is KAGVTQTPRYLIKTRGQQVTLSCSPISGHRSVSWYQQTPGQGLQFLFEYFSETQRNKGNFPGRFSGRQFSNSRSEMNVSTLELGDSALYLCASSLPGGNSPLHFGNGTRLTVT.